One sample yielded the 25 T cell receptor beta chains listed below, sequenced in a study of shared clonotypes between healthy human individuals. Terminally differentiated effector memory CD45RA+ cells were excluded from the naive CD8 cells, which were CD45RO-negative and positively selected for CCR7. Data came from immunoSEQ multiplex PCR; TCRdb stores just in-frame clones and leaves some out. The table lists about 2,200,000 clones, just over 90% of them singletons. Sequences were obtained from naive CD8+ T cells from PBMCs. The receptors here all came from a man between 18 and 29 years old in good health. Some clones in this sample may be carry-over from other donors' samples.

The chain is built from TRBV7-9 and TRBJ2-3, with 8 bases fitting TRBD2. Trimming cost V 1 base and J 3 bases; bases outside gene matches: 6. The germline CDR1 and CDR2 sequences are SEHNR and FQNEAQ (reference sequence). This CDR3 has 16 residues. CDR3 nucleotides: TGTGCCAGCAGCTTAGGGGGGAGCGGGAGAACAGATACGCAGTATTTT. Translating it yields CASSLGGSGRTDTQYF.

The V gene is TRBV7-6, the J gene TRBJ2-2, with a possible D match to TRBD1 (6 bases). The CDR3 runs 16 residues. Germline assignment: CDR1 SGHVS and CDR2 FNYEAQ. The V end was cut by 5 bases, the J end by 1 base, with 14 bases between. The CDR3 bases are TGTGCCAGCAGCCAAATGGGACACTTGAACACCGGGGAGCTGTTTTTT. Translation: CASSQMGHLNTGELFF.

CDR3 residues: CASSQDPKSLAGPTDTQYF. The CDR3 DNA reads as TGTGCCAGCAGCCAAGACCCTAAGTCGTTGGCGGGGCCCACAGATACGCAGTATTTT. The V gene is TRBV4-2, the J gene TRBJ2-3; possible D gene TRBD2, 6 bases. This CDR3 has 19 residues. Trimming pared 0 bases from V and 2 bases from J, leaving 21 bases between. From germline, CDR1 is LGHNA and CDR2 YNFKEQ.

The V call is TRBV5-4, the J call TRBJ2-4, with D perhaps being TRBD1 or TRBD2 (6 bases each). The germline CDR1 and CDR2 sequences are SGHNT and YYREEE (reference sequence). Trimming left V 3 bases short and J 0 bases short, with 22 bases between. The CDR3 is 19 residues long. The CDR3 protein is CASSWGAQDGSLAKNIQYF. CDR3 sequence (DNA): TGTGCCAGCAGCTGGGGGGCTCAGGACGGCTCACTAGCCAAAAACATTCAGTACTTC.

CDR3 DNA: TGTGCCAGCAGCCAGTTTGCGGAGCTCGACGAGCAGTACTTC. This codes for CASSQFAELDEQYF. The genes are TRBV7-6 and TRBJ2-7; D is undetermined. V lost 5 bases, J lost 5 bases, and 16 bases lay in between. CDR1 is SGHVS and CDR2 is FNYEAQ in the germline V gene. The CDR3 loop spans 14 amino acids.

The chain couples TRBV18 to TRBJ1-4; TRBD1 matches at 10 bases. Per germline, CDR1 KGHSH and CDR2 LQKENI. Trimming at V came to 0 bases and at J to 6 bases, leaving 10 bases not matched to a gene. The CDR3 consists of 18 residues. The CDR3: CASSPPKFLGTGDEKLFF. The DNA of the CDR3 is TGTGCCAGCTCACCACCGAAATTTCTCGGGACAGGGGATGAAAAACTGTTTTTT.

The rearrangement links TRBV4-1 to TRBJ2-2, with D hard to call. The CDR3 contains 14 residues. The germline CDR1 and CDR2 sequences are MGHRA and YSYEKL. Trimming removed 3 bases from V and 4 bases from J, with 9 bases in between. DNA of the CDR3: TGCGCCAGCAGCCAGACGAAATCCACCGGGGAGCTGTTTTTT. This encodes CASSQTKSTGELFF.

The chain employs TRBV7-9 and TRBJ2-3; D is perhaps TRBD1 (5 bases). The CDR3 runs 16 residues. Germline CDR1 is SEHNR and CDR2 is FQNEAQ (reference sequence). V shed 4 bases and J shed 0 bases, with 14 bases lying between them. In DNA form, the CDR3 reads TGTGCCAGCAGCTCACCCCGCCAGGGAAGCACAGATACGCAGTATTTT. Translation gives CASSSPRQGSTDTQYF.

V and J are TRBV13 and TRBJ1-1; 10 bases align to TRBD1. The CDR3 consists of 17 residues. V lost 1 base and J lost 1; bases outside the gene matches: 6. The germline V gene encodes CDR1 PRHDT and CDR2 FYEKMQ (reference sequence). The chain's CDR3 is CASSLEGQGQRNTEAFF. The CDR3 DNA follows: TGTGCCAGCAGCTTAGAGGGACAGGGGCAAAGGAACACTGAAGCTTTCTTT.

The chain carries TRBV15 and TRBJ2-3; D ambiguous. Trimming removed 6 bases at V and 1 base at J, with 11 bases between. Germline V gives CDR1 LNHNV, CDR2 YYDKDF (reference sequence). CDR3 length: 14 amino acids. The CDR3 nucleotides read TGTGCCACCAGTCTGGGTGAGGGCACAGATACGCAGTATTTT. Amino acids: CATSLGEGTDTQYF.

Remarks on this clone: Other DNA sequences within the sample encode an identical CDR3. The rearrangement links TRBV14 to TRBJ2-7; D unresolved. Germline CDR1 SGHDN, CDR2 FVKESK. CDR3 length equals 12 residues. Trimming left V 1 base short and J 3 bases short, with 4 bases between. The CDR3 DNA follows: TGTGCCAGCAGCCAAGGGTACTACGAGCAGTACTTC. Protein sequence: CASSQGYYEQYF.

The gene calls are TRBV30 and TRBJ1-1, with D possibly being TRBD1 (5 bases). CDR1 GTSNPN and CDR2 SVGIG come from the germline V gene (reference sequence). The ends were cut back, 3 bases at V and 0 bases at J, with 14 bases in the middle. The CDR3 spans 15 residues. The CDR3 region is CAWRESGSVNTEAFF. The DNA of the CDR3 is TGTGCCTGGAGGGAGTCAGGGTCAGTGAACACTGAAGCTTTCTTT. The variable domain in full, with the rest retrieved from reference TRBV30 and TRBJ1-1, is SQTIHQWPATLVQPVGSPLSLECTVEGTSNPNLYWYRQAAGRGLQLLFYSVGIGQISSEVPQNLSASRPQDRQFILSSKKLLLSDSGFYLCAWRESGSVNTEAFFGQGTRLTVV.

The count of this clone is one. The rearrangement joins TRBV5-1 to TRBJ1-2, with D unresolved. Deletions cut 7 bases from V and 0 bases from J, with 10 bases between. Germline V gene data show CDR1 as SGHRS and CDR2 as YFSETQ. This CDR3 contains 13 residues. CDR3 loop: CASPAAANYGYTF. The CDR3 nucleotides read TGCGCCAGCCCGGCGGCTGCTAACTATGGCTACACCTTC.

The sample holds one count of this clone. V usage is TRBV6-6 and J usage is TRBJ2-7; 10 bases agree with TRBD1. The CDR3 has 13 residues. Germline V gene data show CDR1 as MNHNY and CDR2 as SVGAGI (reference sequence). V lost 7 bases to trimming and J lost 3 bases; unmatched junction nucleotides: 3. The CDR3, as DNA: TGTGCCAGCAAGGACAGGGGGTACTACGAGCAGTACTTC. Residues: CASKDRGYYEQYF.

The DNA for the CDR3 is TGTGCCAGCAGCGCTGGGGGGGATCTTTCCTACGAGCAGTACTTC. The encoded protein is CASSAGGDLSYEQYF. The chain has TRBV5-4 and TRBJ2-7, with 7 positions matching TRBD2. The germline V gene encodes CDR1 SGHNT and CDR2 YYREEE (reference sequence). The junction had 8 bases not matched to a gene; V was cut back by 4 bases and J by 1 base. The CDR3 is 15 residues long.

V gene TRBV7-6 combines with J gene TRBJ2-1, with D possibly matching TRBD2 (6 bases). CDR3 length: 13 residues. Germline V gene sequence: CDR1 SGHVS, CDR2 FNYEAQ. Trimming removed 4 bases from V and 5 bases from J, with 9 bases in between. The CDR3 DNA reads TGTGCCAGCAGCTGGGGACTCAACAATGAGCAGTTCTTC. This gives the protein CASSWGLNNEQFF.

This rearrangement joins TRBV10-2 to TRBJ1-5; D is perhaps TRBD1 (5 bases). Germline CDR1 WSHSY, CDR2 SAAADI. V was trimmed by 3 bases and J by 6 bases, leaving 15 bases between them. This CDR3 comprises 15 residues. CDR3 amino acids: CASSDGQGASQPQHF. In DNA form, the CDR3 reads TGCGCCAGCAGTGACGGGCAGGGTGCGTCTCAGCCCCAGCATTTT.

The V and J genes are TRBV28 and TRBJ2-1; 9 bases align to TRBD2. CDR1 is MDHEN and CDR2 is SYDVKM in the germline V gene. After removal of 3 bases from V and 2 bases from J, the junction contained 5 bases not matched to a gene. CDR3 length: 16 amino acids. The CDR3 region is CASSFRGGRAYNEQFF. The CDR3 DNA reads TGTGCCAGCAGTTTTCGTGGCGGGAGGGCCTACAATGAGCAGTTCTTC.

CDR3: CASSFGGAPPNEQFF. CDR3 nucleotide sequence: TGTGCCAGCAGCTTTGGGGGAGCCCCCCCCAATGAGCAGTTCTTC. This rearrangement joins TRBV7-9 to TRBJ2-1, with D possibly called TRBD1 or TRBD2 (5 bases each). The CDR3 contains 15 residues. With 3 bases removed from V and 6 bases from J, the gap between germline ends came to 15 bases. Germline values: CDR1 SEHNR, CDR2 FQNEAQ (reference sequence). The whole variable domain, remainder taken from reference TRBV7-9 and TRBJ2-1, is DTGVSQNPRHKITKRGQNVTFRCDPISEHNRLYWYRQTLGQGPEFLTYFQNEAQLEKSRLLSDRFSAERPKGSFSTLEIQRTEQGDSAMYLCASSFGGAPPNEQFFGPGTRLTVL.

The chain joins TRBV7-8 to TRBJ2-3, with D hard to call. Germline V CDR1 and CDR2: SGHVS, FQNEAQ. Trimming left V 2 bases short and J 2 bases short, with 32 bases between. This CDR3 has 22 residues. The CDR3 bases are TGTGCCAGCAGCTTACCCCGCAGAGGTTGGCTACTATCCCCATCCAACACAGATACGCAGTATTTT. Protein: CASSLPRRGWLLSPSNTDTQYF.

The CDR3: CASSFVGGEVNTEAFF. The CDR3 region has the DNA TGTGCCAGCAGTTTCGTTGGGGGTGAGGTGAACACTGAAGCTTTCTTT. This chain uses TRBV28 with TRBJ1-1; D might be TRBD1 (5 bases). In germline, CDR1 is MDHEN, CDR2 SYDVKM. The CDR3 covers 16 residues. V dropped 3 bases and J dropped 0 bases, with 14 bases sitting between them.

This chain joins TRBV28 and TRBJ2-5; D perhaps matches TRBD1 (6 bases). V lost 4 bases and J lost 5, with 38 bases in between. The CDR3 consists of 22 residues. Germline V gene lookup returns CDR1 MDHEN and CDR2 SYDVKM. The CDR3 spells CASSSFRGTNDRLLLDLETQYF. CDR3 in DNA: TGTGCCAGCAGTTCGTTCCGAGGAACCAACGACAGGCTGTTATTGGATTTGGAGACCCAGTACTTC.

The chain combines TRBV9 with TRBJ2-1, with TRBD2 matching over 9 bases. V was pared by 2 bases and J by 5 bases, with 8 bases of the junction left unmatched. The CDR3 consists of 16 residues. The germline gives CDR1 SGDLS, CDR2 YYNGEE. CDR3 region: CASSVGLAGLHNEQFF. The CDR3 DNA is TGTGCCAGCAGCGTGGGCCTAGCGGGATTACACAATGAGCAGTTCTTC.

V usage is TRBV2 and J usage is TRBJ2-7; possible D gene TRBD2, 5 bases. The CDR3 consists of 15 residues. The germline V and J ends were trimmed by 6 bases and 5 bases, with 20 bases remaining between them. CDR1 and CDR2 from the germline V gene are SNHLY and FYNNEI. For the CDR3, the DNA is TGTGCCAGCAGGGACCCAGGAAGTGGGAGCGACGAGCAGTACTTC. Residues: CASRDPGSGSDEQYF.

This chain links TRBV7-8 with TRBJ2-1; 12 nucleotides line up with TRBD2. Germline V gives CDR1 SGHVS, CDR2 FQNEAQ. J was trimmed by 10 bases and V by 3 bases; bases with no gene match: 7. The CDR3 runs 15 residues. The CDR3 nucleotides read TGTGCCAGCAGCTTTGGCGCGACTAGCGGGGGCGAGCAGTTCTTC. Protein product: CASSFGATSGGEQFF.